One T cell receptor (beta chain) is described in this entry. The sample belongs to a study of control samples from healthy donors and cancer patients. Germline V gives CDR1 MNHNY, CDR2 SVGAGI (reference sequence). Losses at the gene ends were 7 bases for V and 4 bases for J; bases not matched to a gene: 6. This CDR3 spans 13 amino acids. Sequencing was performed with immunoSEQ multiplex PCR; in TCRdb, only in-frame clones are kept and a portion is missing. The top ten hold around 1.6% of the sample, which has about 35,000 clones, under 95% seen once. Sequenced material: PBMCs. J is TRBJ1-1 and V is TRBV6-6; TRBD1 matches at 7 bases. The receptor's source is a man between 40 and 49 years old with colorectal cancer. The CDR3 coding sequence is TGTGCCAGCACTCGACAGGGCGCCACTGAAGCTTTCTTT. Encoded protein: CASTRQGATEAFF.